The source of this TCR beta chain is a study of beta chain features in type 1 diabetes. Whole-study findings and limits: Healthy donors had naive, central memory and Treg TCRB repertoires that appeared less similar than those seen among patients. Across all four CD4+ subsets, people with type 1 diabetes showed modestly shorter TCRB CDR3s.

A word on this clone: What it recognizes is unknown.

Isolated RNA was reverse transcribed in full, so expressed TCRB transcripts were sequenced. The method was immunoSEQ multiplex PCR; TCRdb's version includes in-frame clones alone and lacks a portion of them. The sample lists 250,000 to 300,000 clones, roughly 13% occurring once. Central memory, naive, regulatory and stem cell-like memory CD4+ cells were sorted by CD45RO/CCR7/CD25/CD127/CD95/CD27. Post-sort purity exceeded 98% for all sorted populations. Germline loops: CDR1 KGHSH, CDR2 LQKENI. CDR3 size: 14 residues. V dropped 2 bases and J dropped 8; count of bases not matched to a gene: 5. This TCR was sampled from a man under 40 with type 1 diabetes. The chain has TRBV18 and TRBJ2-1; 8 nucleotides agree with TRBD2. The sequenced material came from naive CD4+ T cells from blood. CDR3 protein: CASSPTSGSDEQFF. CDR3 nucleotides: TGTGCCAGCTCACCAACCAGCGGGAGTGATGAGCAGTTCTTC.